A single sample is the source of the 27 T cell receptor beta chains below, sequenced in a study of T cell responses to AZD1222 COVID-19 vaccine. The assay was immunoSEQ multiplex PCR, and TCRdb's table has in-frame clones only and misses some. This sample yields some 160,000 clones, of which roughly 93% are seen a single time; 1.9% belongs to the top ten. Sequenced material: peripheral blood, taken 28 days after the second AZD1222 dose. The receptors were gathered from an adult who received the AZD1222 COVID-19 vaccine.

This clone was seen just once. The V and J genes are TRBV9 and TRBJ2-1, with 13 bases matching TRBD2. Germline CDR1 SGDLS, CDR2 YYNGEE. The CDR3 contains 15 residues. V lost 2 bases, J lost 8 bases, and 4 bases stayed unmatched. The CDR3 nucleotides are TGTGCCAGCAGCGTCGGGACTAGCGGGGACCATGAGCAGTTCTTC. Encoded protein: CASSVGTSGDHEQFF.

This chain connects TRBV6-1 to TRBJ1-1; no definite D call. Germline CDR1 MNHNS, CDR2 SASEGT. This CDR3 is 13 amino acids long. The V end was cut by 0 bases, the J end by 10 bases, with 12 bases between. The CDR3 DNA follows: TGTGCCAGCAGTGAAGCGTCCCTCACGGGAGCTTTCTTT. Translated, it gives CASSEASLTGAFF.

The chain employs TRBV4-1 and TRBJ2-2; TRBD1 or TRBD2 may be the D gene (5 bases each). CDR1 is MGHRA and CDR2 is YSYEKL in the germline V gene. The CDR3 has 18 residues. Trimming took off 4 bases at V and 6 bases at J, with 24 bases between the two ends. The CDR3 DNA sequence: TGCGCCAGCAGCCGAAAGTCCGGGGCCCCAGCGGCGTCCGGGGAGCTGTTTTTT. It codes for CASSRKSGAPAASGELFF.

This clone appeared once. The V gene is TRBV14, the J gene TRBJ2-1; no definite D call. The CDR3 is made up of 14 amino acids. Germline CDR1 is SGHDN and CDR2 is FVKESK. Deletions cut 0 bases from V and 14 bases from J, with 17 bases between. The CDR3 reads CASSQEPGPPGEFF. Written as DNA, the CDR3 is TGTGCCAGCAGCCAAGAGCCCGGACCGCCCGGTGAGTTCTTC.

This CDR3 reads CASSEAGAGVNTEAFF. The CDR3 DNA reads as TGTGCCAGCAGTGAGGCAGGGGCGGGGGTGAACACTGAAGCTTTCTTT. This chain connects TRBV6-1 to TRBJ1-1, with a possible D match to TRBD1 (6 bases). Germline V gives CDR1 MNHNS, CDR2 SASEGT. V was trimmed by 3 bases and J by 0 bases, leaving 14 bases between them. The CDR3 covers 16 residues.

This clone occurred a few times. This chain uses TRBV12-3 or TRBV12-4 with TRBJ2-7; 7 bases match TRBD1. Germline trimming cut 11 bases from V and 3 bases from J; bases unmatched to any gene: 10. The CDR3 runs to 13 residues. The CDR3 region has the DNA TGTGCCTCGGCAGGGGACAGATACTACGAGCAGTACTTC. Translation: CASAGDRYYEQYF.

V is TRBV28 and J is TRBJ1-5, with 10 bases matching TRBD1. The CDR3 is 14 amino acids. Germline CDR1 and CDR2: MDHEN and SYDVKM. J lost 7 bases, V lost 8 bases, and 8 bases had no gene match. CDR3 loop: CASQTGGAGQPQHF. In DNA, the CDR3 is TGTGCCAGCCAGACAGGGGGCGCAGGGCAGCCCCAGCATTTT.

The CDR3 sequence: CASSQEWGTGGAGGYTF. The CDR3, as DNA: TGCGCCAGCAGCCAAGAATGGGGGACAGGGGGCGCAGGTGGCTACACCTTC. The chain has TRBV4-1 and TRBJ1-2; 12 positions agree with TRBD1. Germline loops: CDR1 MGHRA, CDR2 YSYEKL. This CDR3 region has 17 residues. Unmatched junction bases numbered 9, after V lost 0 bases and J lost 7 bases.

This rearrangement joins TRBV5-1 to TRBJ1-2; 10 bases are shared with TRBD1. Germline V gene data show CDR1 as SGHRS and CDR2 as YFSETQ. The CDR3 extends over 19 amino acids. The junction had 16 bases not matched to a gene; V was cut back by 4 bases and J by 1 base. The CDR3 nucleotides are TGCGCCAGCAGCCTGGAGGGTGGGACAGGGGCCTTTCTTAACTATGGCTACACCTTC. It is translated as CASSLEGGTGAFLNYGYTF.

The chain combines TRBV18 with TRBJ1-1, with 7 bases matching TRBD1. J gave up 1 base and V 5 bases, and 7 bases lay outside the gene matches. Germline V lookup: CDR1 KGHSH, CDR2 LQKENI. This CDR3 comprises 15 residues. CDR3 protein: CASSRPGTENTEAFF. CDR3 coding DNA: TGTGCCAGCTCAAGACCCGGGACAGAGAACACTGAAGCTTTCTTT.

This chain links TRBV2 with TRBJ2-7; 11 bases are shared with TRBD2. Per germline, CDR1 SNHLY and CDR2 FYNNEI. The CDR3 is 15 residues long. Trimming at V came to 7 bases and at J to 7 bases, leaving 12 bases not matched to a gene. The CDR3 sequence is CASTQTSGAFGEQYF. The DNA for the CDR3 is TGTGCCAGCACCCAGACTAGCGGGGCGTTCGGAGAGCAGTACTTC.

The chain has TRBV3-1 (or the pseudogene TRBV3-2) and TRBJ2-1, with TRBD1 identical over 7 bases. CDR1 and CDR2 from the germline V gene are LGHDT and YNNKEL (reference sequence). Trimming at V came to 6 bases and at J to 4 bases, leaving 3 bases not matched to a gene. CDR3 length: 13 amino acids. The CDR3 loop reads CASSPTGYNEQFF. In DNA form, the CDR3 reads TGTGCCAGCAGTCCGACAGGGTACAATGAGCAGTTCTTC.

J is TRBJ1-2 and V is TRBV28; no clear D gene. Germline V gene data show CDR1 as MDHEN and CDR2 as SYDVKM. V was pared by 10 bases and J by 7 bases, with 16 bases between. The CDR3 length is 12 residues. The chain's CDR3 is CATKRAVRGYTF. The CDR3 coding sequence is TGTGCCACAAAGAGGGCAGTGCGTGGCTACACCTTC.

Only one count was recorded for this clone. One junction end disagrees with the germline gene, perhaps due to a read error. The CDR3 nucleotides read TGTGCTAGCAGCCCAACTAGTGTGGGAGAGACCCAGTACTTC. Its protein product is CASSPTSVGETQYF. The gene calls are TRBV7-7 and TRBJ2-5, with TRBD2 as a possible D gene (5 bases). The V gene's germline CDR1 is SSHAT and CDR2 FNYEAQ (reference sequence). CDR3 length: 14 amino acids.

This chain joins TRBV21-1 and TRBJ2-7; the table's TRBD1 call for D was not verified on the DNA. TRBV21-1 corresponds to a pseudogene. The CDR3 consists of 15 residues. The CDR3 spells CASSPRDRGTEEQYF. The DNA for the CDR3 is TGTGCCAGCAGCCCTCGGGACAGGGGGACAGAGGAGCAGTACTTC.

The rearrangement uses TRBV4-2 and TRBJ2-3; weak D call: TRBD2 (5 bases). The germline gives CDR1 LGHNA, CDR2 YNFKEQ. Trimming cost V 4 bases and J 6 bases, with 23 bases left between them. The CDR3 is made up of 17 amino acids. CDR3 DNA: TGTGCCAGCAGCCCAGCCTCCCGTAGCACCGGAGGTGATACGCAGTATTTT. It yields the protein CASSPASRSTGGDTQYF.

V and J are TRBV5-1 and TRBJ1-1; 10 bases match TRBD1. V shed 3 bases, J shed 0 bases, and the junction held 5 bases outside the gene matches. Germline CDR1 reads SGHRS; CDR2 reads YFSETQ. CDR3 length: 16 amino acids. The CDR3 bases are TGCGCCAGCAGCTGGGGACAGGGGCGGGTGAACACTGAAGCTTTCTTT. Translation: CASSWGQGRVNTEAFF.

The CDR3 here is CSVEGQPNTGELFF. The CDR3 bases are TGCAGCGTTGAAGGGCAGCCGAACACCGGGGAGCTGTTTTTT. The chain couples TRBV29-1 to TRBJ2-2; D is undetermined. The CDR3 is made up of 14 amino acids. CDR1 and CDR2 (germline): SQVTM, ANQGSEA. V shed 1 base and J shed 0 bases, with 6 bases lying between them.

The chain's CDR3 is CASSYSGEGAFF. The CDR3 DNA sequence: TGTGCCAGCAGTTACTCAGGGGAGGGAGCTTTCTTT. This chain connects TRBV6-5 to TRBJ1-1; perhaps TRBD1 as D (5 bases). Germline CDR1 reads MNHEY; CDR2 reads SVGAGI. V was shortened by 0 bases and J by 10 bases, with 9 bases between the two germline ends. This CDR3 is built from 12 residues.

Details on this clone: The same CDR3 arises from other DNA sequences in this sample as well. This sequence joins TRBV10-2 and TRBJ2-7; D is unclear. Trimming stripped 2 bases from V and 3 bases from J, with 5 bases between. The length of the CDR3 is 12 residues. The germline CDR1 and CDR2 sequences are WSHSY and SAAADI. The CDR3 loop is CASSEGSYEQYF. CDR3 nucleotides: TGCGCCAGCAGTGAGGGCAGCTACGAGCAGTACTTC.

This chain uses TRBV2 with TRBJ1-1; possibly TRBD1 for D (5 bases). Germline CDR1 SNHLY, CDR2 FYNNEI. The CDR3 runs to 12 residues. Trimming took 10 bases from V and 7 from J, leaving 16 bases between them. The CDR3 loop reads CATGTGTSEAFF. For the CDR3, the DNA is TGTGCCACCGGGACGGGAACAAGTGAAGCTTTCTTT.

This clone was observed a handful of times. The chain carries TRBV7-9 and TRBJ2-1; 12 bases are shared with TRBD2. The CDR3 consists of 18 residues. The junction had 11 bases not matched to a gene; V was cut back by 2 bases and J by 6 bases. Per the germline V gene, CDR1 is SEHNR and CDR2 is FQNEAQ (reference sequence). CDR3 coding DNA: TGTGCCAGCAGCTTACCATTCCGACTAGCGGGAGTTAGCAATGAGCAGTTCTTC. Protein sequence: CASSLPFRLAGVSNEQFF.

The chain joins TRBV14 to TRBJ1-2; the D is unclear. CDR1 and CDR2 from the germline V gene are SGHDN and FVKESK. The CDR3 consists of 14 residues. Trimming stripped 0 bases from V and 4 bases from J, with 9 bases between. The CDR3 loop is CASSQEGRGYGYTF. The CDR3 nucleotides read TGTGCCAGCAGCCAAGAAGGACGAGGCTATGGCTACACCTTC.

In its sample, this clone was seen once. The rearrangement joins TRBV12-3 or TRBV12-4 to TRBJ2-5, with D possibly called TRBD1 or TRBD2 (6 bases each). With 2 bases removed from V and 4 bases from J, the gap between germline ends came to 8 bases. This CDR3 contains 13 residues. The CDR3 DNA follows: TGTGCCAGCAGTTTATGGGGGGCAGAGACCCAGTACTTC. This sequence encodes CASSLWGAETQYF.

In its sample, this clone was seen a few times. The chain links TRBV19 to TRBJ1-2; a weak D match, TRBD1 (5 bases). Trimming left V 4 bases short and J 6 bases short, with 21 bases between. The V gene's germline CDR1 is LNHDA and CDR2 SQIVND (reference sequence). The CDR3 loop spans 16 amino acids. The CDR3: CASSKGFRGARDGYTF. CDR3 nucleotides: TGTGCCAGTAGTAAAGGTTTTAGAGGGGCGCGGGATGGCTACACCTTC.

The V and J genes are TRBV12-5 and TRBJ2-6; 7 bases agree with TRBD1. Germline V gene data show CDR1 as LGHNT and CDR2 as FRNRAP. The V gene end was trimmed by 1 base and the J gene end by 3 bases; junction bases not matched to a gene: 0. The CDR3 is made up of 15 amino acids. CDR3 DNA: TGTGCTAGTGGTTTGGGACAGGGTGGGGCCAACGTCCTGACTTTC. Residues: CASGLGQGGANVLTF.

CDR3 amino acids: CATLSRGEATEAFF. The CDR3 bases are TGTGCCACTCTTTCTAGGGGGGAGGCCACTGAAGCTTTCTTT. This chain joins TRBV19 and TRBJ1-1, with D possibly being TRBD1 (6 bases). The V gene lost 10 bases and the J gene lost 4 bases, with 19 bases spanning the gap. The CDR3 has 14 residues. Germline V gives CDR1 LNHDA, CDR2 SQIVND (reference sequence).